A selection of T cell receptor beta chains follows, all from one sample in a study of OX40 agonist ivuxolimab in advanced cancers. Data came from immunoSEQ multiplex PCR; TCRdb stores just in-frame clones and leaves some out. The table records about 17,000 clones, around 80% of them present only once. The specimen was CD4+ or CD8+ T cells sorted from blood, collected in a trial of the OX40 agonist ivuxolimab. The origin of the receptors is an adult with an advanced solid tumor such as melanoma, head and neck, liver or kidney cancer. The CDR3 runs from the conserved cysteine through the conserved F or W. Each record gives: V gene, J gene, D gene, clone size, CDR3 protein, CDR3 DNA. D genes are given only for firm matches. Size is stated for part of the rows, as once, few or many counts, or as a class when the clone is expanded.

>TRBV7-6|TRBJ2-3|NA|medium-sized
CASSLALPTDTQYF
TGTGCCAGCAGCTTAGCGCTCCCGACAGATACGCAGTATTTT
>TRBV7-9|TRBJ1-2|TRBD1|NA
CASSPPGQGKHYGYTF
TGTGCCAGCAGCCCGCCGGGACAGGGAAAACACTATGGCTACACCTTC
>TRBV4-1|TRBJ2-1|TRBD2|NA
CASSQAGLASYNEQFF
TGCGCCAGCAGCCAAGCGGGACTAGCGTCCTACAATGAGCAGTTCTTC
>TRBV7-5|TRBJ2-2|NA|NA
CARPGTRYTGELFF
TGTGCCAGACCCGGGACACGCTACACCGGGGAGCTGTTTTTT
>TRBV5-1|TRBJ2-3|NA|NA
CASSLGAGSTDTQYF
TGCGCCAGCAGCTTGGGGGCGGGGAGCACAGATACGCAGTATTTT
>TRBV7-9|TRBJ1-4|TRBD1|NA
CASSPTGSNEKLFF
TGTGCCAGCAGCCCGACAGGGTCTAATGAAAAACTGTTTTTT
>TRBV5-8|TRBJ2-2|TRBD2|NA
CASSLPGTRGTGELFF
TGTGCCAGCAGCCTCCCCGGGACTAGGGGCACCGGGGAGCTGTTTTTT
>TRBV27|TRBJ1-6|TRBD1|NA
CASSLGTGYSPLHF
TGTGCCAGCAGTTTAGGGACAGGATATTCACCCCTCCACTTT
>TRBV10-3|TRBJ2-3|TRBD1|NA
CATNRGTGTDTQYF
TGTGCCACCAACAGGGGCACAGGGACAGATACGCAGTATTTT
>TRBV2|TRBJ2-7|NA|once
CASSDFSGGPYEQYF
TGTGCCAGCAGTGATTTTTCAGGGGGGCCCTACGAGCAGTACTTC
>TRBV7-9|TRBJ1-4|TRBD1|NA
CASSFGQGLFNEKLFF
TGTGCCAGCAGCTTTGGACAGGGATTATTTAATGAAAAACTGTTTTTT
>TRBV9|TRBJ2-1|NA|NA
CASSVVSSVDEQFF
TGTGCCAGCAGCGTGGTTAGTAGCGTCGATGAGCAGTTCTTC
>TRBV7-9|TRBJ2-3|NA|NA
CASSLAGSSTDTQYF
TGTGCCAGCAGCTTAGCAGGCTCTAGCACAGATACGCAGTATTTT
>TRBV11-1|TRBJ2-7|TRBD1|few
CASSLATGASYEQYF
TGTGCCAGCAGCTTAGCGACAGGGGCCTCCTACGAGCAGTACTTC
>TRBV7-9|TRBJ2-7|NA|NA
CASSLAKGLSYEQYF
TGTGCCAGCAGCTTAGCGAAGGGTCTCTCCTACGAGCAGTACTTC
>TRBV19|TRBJ1-5|NA|NA
CASSIDPVSNQPQHF
TGTGCCAGTAGTATAGATCCGGTTAGCAATCAGCCCCAGCATTTT
>TRBV15|TRBJ2-7|NA|NA
CATSKGDTYEQYF
TGTGCCACCAGCAAGGGGGACACCTACGAGCAGTACTTC
>TRBV4-3|TRBJ1-2|TRBD1|NA
CASSYSGGGGYTF
TGCGCCAGCAGTTATTCAGGGGGGGGTGGCTACACCTTC
>TRBV11-2|TRBJ1-3|TRBD1|NA
CASSLGGQGGGNTIYF
TGTGCCAGCAGCTTAGGGGGACAGGGCGGAGGAAACACCATATATTTT
>TRBV9|TRBJ1-6|NA|NA
CASSVDRRTYNSPLHF
TGTGCCAGCAGCGTAGATCGACGGACCTATAATTCACCCCTCCACTTT
>TRBV9|TRBJ2-5|TRBD2|NA
CASSLEGGLAGGPGQETQYF
TGTGCCAGCAGCCTAGAAGGGGGACTAGCGGGAGGTCCGGGGCAAGAGACCCAGTACTTC
>TRBV4-3|TRBJ1-5|NA|NA
CASSRDRYQPQHF
TGCGCCAGCAGCCGGGACCGATATCAGCCCCAGCATTTT
>TRBV5-5|TRBJ1-2|NA|NA
CASGEGFGYGYTF
TGTGCCAGCGGCGAAGGGTTTGGCTATGGCTACACCTTC
>TRBV14|TRBJ2-7|NA|NA
CASSQKGASEQYF
TGTGCCAGCAGCCAAAAGGGAGCTTCCGAGCAGTACTTC
>TRBV10-1|TRBJ2-2|NA|NA
CALEGGLYSGELFF
TGCGCTCTGGAGGGGGGCCTTTACAGCGGGGAGCTGTTTTTT
>TRBV27|TRBJ1-5|NA|NA
CASSLYPRDTGNQPQHF
TGTGCCAGCAGTTTATATCCCCGGGACACAGGCAATCAGCCCCAGCATTTT
>TRBV5-8|TRBJ2-2|TRBD2|NA
CASSFGPAGGTGELFF
TGTGCCAGCAGCTTTGGTCCAGCGGGAGGCACCGGGGAGCTGTTTTTT
>TRBV15|TRBJ2-1|TRBD2|NA
CATSRDGAGNEQFF
TGTGCCACCAGCAGAGACGGAGCGGGGAATGAGCAGTTCTTC
>TRBV2|TRBJ2-7|NA|few
CASSLGSVHEQYF
TGTGCCAGCAGTTTAGGGTCAGTCCACGAGCAGTACTTC
>TRBV7-9|TRBJ2-7|NA|NA
CASSLAYGREYEQYF
TGTGCCAGCAGCTTAGCATATGGAAGGGAATACGAGCAGTACTTC
>TRBV4-2|TRBJ2-1|TRBD2|NA
CASSQEGGSINEQFF
TGTGCCAGCAGCCAAGAGGGCGGGAGTATCAATGAGCAGTTCTTC
>TRBV5-1|TRBJ2-1|TRBD1|few
CASSFRTGVYNEQFF
TGCGCCAGCAGCTTTAGGACAGGGGTATACAATGAGCAGTTCTTC
>TRBV7-3|TRBJ2-3|TRBD2|NA
CASSFGLAGETDTQYF
TGTGCCAGCAGCTTTGGGCTAGCGGGAGAAACAGATACGCAGTATTTT
>TRBV19|TRBJ2-2|TRBD2|NA
CASSFLAGASGELFF
TGTGCCAGTAGTTTCCTAGCGGGAGCGTCCGGGGAGCTGTTTTTT
>TRBV11-2|TRBJ2-7|TRBD1|once
CASSLVPTDRAYEQYF
TGTGCCAGCAGCTTAGTCCCCACGGACAGGGCCTACGAGCAGTACTTC
>TRBV5-6|TRBJ2-7|TRBD1|NA
CASSPPQGHYEQYF
TGTGCCAGCAGCCCCCCACAGGGGCACTACGAGCAGTACTTC
>TRBV10-1|TRBJ2-2|NA|NA
CASSELDTGELFF
TGCGCCAGCAGTGAGTTAGACACCGGGGAGCTGTTTTTT
>TRBV9|TRBJ2-1|TRBD2|once
CASKSGGAGEQFF
TGTGCCAGCAAGAGCGGGGGGGCCGGTGAGCAGTTCTTC
>TRBV7-9|TRBJ2-7|TRBD2|NA
CASSLSGTSGNDYEQYF
TGTGCCAGCAGCTTATCGGGGACTAGCGGGAACGACTACGAGCAGTACTTC
>TRBV13|TRBJ2-4|NA|NA
CASSGGSKGGKNIQYF
TGTGCCAGCAGCGGAGGGAGTAAGGGTGGCAAAAACATTCAGTACTTC
>TRBV21-1|TRBJ1-5|NA|once
CAIGQHYSNQPQHF
TGTGCCATTGGACAGCACTATAGCAATCAGCCCCAGCATTTT
>TRBV13|TRBJ1-1|NA|NA
CASSLGPGQALEAFF
TGTGCCAGCAGCTTAGGCCCGGGACAAGCACTCGAAGCTTTCTTT
>TRBV7-8|TRBJ2-2|TRBD1|NA
CASSLGTGGWAGELFF
TGTGCCAGCAGCTTAGGGACAGGGGGATGGGCCGGGGAGCTGTTTTTT
>TRBV27|TRBJ2-7|NA|NA
CASSPIRDAYEQYF
TGTGCCAGCAGTCCCATCCGGGACGCTTACGAGCAGTACTTC
>TRBV27|TRBJ2-7|NA|NA
CASSPTGPKAYEQYF
TGTGCCAGCAGCCCGACAGGACCCAAGGCCTACGAGCAGTACTTC